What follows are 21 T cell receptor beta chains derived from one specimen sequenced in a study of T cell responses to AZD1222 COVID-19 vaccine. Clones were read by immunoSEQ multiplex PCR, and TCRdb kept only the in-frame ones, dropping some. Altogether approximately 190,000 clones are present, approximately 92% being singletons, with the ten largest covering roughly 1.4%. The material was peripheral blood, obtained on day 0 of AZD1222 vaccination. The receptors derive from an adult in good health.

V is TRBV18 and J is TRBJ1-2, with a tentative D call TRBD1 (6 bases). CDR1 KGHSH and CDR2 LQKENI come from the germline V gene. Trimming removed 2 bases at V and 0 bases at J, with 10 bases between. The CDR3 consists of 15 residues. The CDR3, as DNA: TGTGCCAGCTCACCAGGCACAGGGACTAACTATGGCTACACCTTC. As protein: CASSPGTGTNYGYTF.

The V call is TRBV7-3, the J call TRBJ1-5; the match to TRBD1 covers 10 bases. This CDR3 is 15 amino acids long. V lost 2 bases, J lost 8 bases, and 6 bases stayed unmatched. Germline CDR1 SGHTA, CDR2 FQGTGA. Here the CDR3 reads CASSLPTGGGKPQHF. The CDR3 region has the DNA TGTGCCAGCAGCTTACCGACAGGGGGCGGGAAGCCCCAGCATTTT.

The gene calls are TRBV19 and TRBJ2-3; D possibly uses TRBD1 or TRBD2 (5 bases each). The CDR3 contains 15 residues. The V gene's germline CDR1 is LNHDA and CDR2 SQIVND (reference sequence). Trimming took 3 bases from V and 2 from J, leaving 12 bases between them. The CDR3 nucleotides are TGTGCCAGTAGTATCCGGGACGGGCACACAGATACGCAGTATTTT. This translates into CASSIRDGHTDTQYF. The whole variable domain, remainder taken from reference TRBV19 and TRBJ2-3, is DGGITQSPKYLFRKEGQNVTLSCEQNLNHDAMYWYRQDPGQGLRLIYYSQIVNDFQKGDIAEGYSVSREKKESFPLTVTSAQKNPTAFYLCASSIRDGHTDTQYFGPGTRLTVL.

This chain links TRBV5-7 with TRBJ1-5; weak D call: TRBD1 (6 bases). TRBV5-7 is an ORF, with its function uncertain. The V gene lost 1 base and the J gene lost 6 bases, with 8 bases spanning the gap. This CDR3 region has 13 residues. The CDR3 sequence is CASSLSRGQPQHF. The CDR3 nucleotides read TGTGCCAGCAGCTTGTCCAGGGGTCAGCCCCAGCATTTT.

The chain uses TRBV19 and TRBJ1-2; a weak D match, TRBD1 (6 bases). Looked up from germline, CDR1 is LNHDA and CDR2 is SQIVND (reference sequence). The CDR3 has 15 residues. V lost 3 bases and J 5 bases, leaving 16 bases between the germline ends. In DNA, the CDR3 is TGTGCCAGTAGTATTGATTGGGGACAAGAATATGGCTACACCTTC. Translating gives CASSIDWGQEYGYTF.

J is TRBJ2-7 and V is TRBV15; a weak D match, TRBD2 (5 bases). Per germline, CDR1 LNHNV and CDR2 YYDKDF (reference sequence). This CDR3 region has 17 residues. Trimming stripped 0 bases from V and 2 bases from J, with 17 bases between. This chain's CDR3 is CATSRDALGLETYEQYF. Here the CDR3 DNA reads TGTGCCACCAGCAGAGATGCCCTAGGACTGGAAACCTACGAGCAGTACTTC.

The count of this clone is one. The CDR3 DNA follows: TGTGCCAGCAGCCACGACAGGGGGGACTATGGCTACACCTTC. Protein product: CASSHDRGDYGYTF. This rearrangement joins TRBV7-3 to TRBJ1-2, with 9 bases that match TRBD1. This CDR3 is built from 14 residues. V lost 5 bases and J lost 3; bases outside the gene matches: 4. Per the germline V gene, CDR1 is SGHTA and CDR2 is FQGTGA.

The CDR3 region is CASSRTEGQDTQYF. CDR3 nucleotides: TGTGCCAGCAGTCGGACGGAGGGGCAAGATACGCAGTATTTT. V gene TRBV2 combines with J gene TRBJ2-3; D perhaps matches TRBD2 (6 bases). The germline gives CDR1 SNHLY, CDR2 FYNNEI. V lost 5 bases, J lost 5 bases, and 14 bases lay in between. The CDR3 runs 14 residues.

The CDR3 loop reads CASSFGGQPQHF. DNA for the CDR3: TGTGCCAGCAGTTTCGGAGGCCAGCCCCAGCATTTT. The rearrangement links TRBV27 to TRBJ1-5, with unresolved D. V was cut by 3 bases and J by 7 bases, with 7 bases left in between. This CDR3 region has 12 residues. Germline V gene lookup returns CDR1 MNHEY and CDR2 SMNVEV (reference sequence).

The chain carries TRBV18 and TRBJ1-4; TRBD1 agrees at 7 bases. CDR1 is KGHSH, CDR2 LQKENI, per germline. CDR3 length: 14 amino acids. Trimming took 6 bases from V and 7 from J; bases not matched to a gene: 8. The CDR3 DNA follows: TGTGCCAGCTCCCCCACTCACAGGGGTGAAAAACTGTTTTTT. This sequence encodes CASSPTHRGEKLFF.

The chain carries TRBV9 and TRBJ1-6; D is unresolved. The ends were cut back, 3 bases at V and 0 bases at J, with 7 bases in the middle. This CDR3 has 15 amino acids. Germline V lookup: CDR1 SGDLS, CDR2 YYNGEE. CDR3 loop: CASSGVSSYNSPLHF. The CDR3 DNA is TGTGCCAGCAGCGGAGTCAGCTCCTATAATTCACCCCTCCACTTT.

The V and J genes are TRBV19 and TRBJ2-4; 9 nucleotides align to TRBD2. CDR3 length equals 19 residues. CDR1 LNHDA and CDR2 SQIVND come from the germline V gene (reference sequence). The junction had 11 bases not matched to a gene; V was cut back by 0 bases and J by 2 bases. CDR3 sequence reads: CASSIDRPAGGPTKNIQYF. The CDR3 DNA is TGTGCCAGTAGTATAGATCGCCCTGCGGGGGGGCCGACCAAAAACATTCAGTACTTC.

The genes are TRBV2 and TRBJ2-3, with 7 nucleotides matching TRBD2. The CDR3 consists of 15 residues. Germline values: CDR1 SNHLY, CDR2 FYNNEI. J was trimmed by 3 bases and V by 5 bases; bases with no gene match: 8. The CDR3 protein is CASSKGLTKTDTQYF. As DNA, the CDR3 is TGTGCCAGCAGTAAGGGACTAACAAAGACAGATACGCAGTATTTT. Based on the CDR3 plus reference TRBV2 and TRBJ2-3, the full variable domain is EPEVTQTPSHQVTQMGQEVILRCVPISNHLYFYWYRQILGQKVEFLVSFYNNEISEKSEIFDDQFSVERPDGSNFTLKIRSTKLEDSAMYFCASSKGLTKTDTQYFGPGTRLTVL.

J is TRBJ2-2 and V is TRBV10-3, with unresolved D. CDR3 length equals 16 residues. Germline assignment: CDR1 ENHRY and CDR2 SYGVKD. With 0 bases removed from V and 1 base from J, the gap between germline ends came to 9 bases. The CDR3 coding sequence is TGTGCCATCAGTGAGTCGGCACTCGGGAACACCGGGGAGCTGTTTTTT. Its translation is CAISESALGNTGELFF.

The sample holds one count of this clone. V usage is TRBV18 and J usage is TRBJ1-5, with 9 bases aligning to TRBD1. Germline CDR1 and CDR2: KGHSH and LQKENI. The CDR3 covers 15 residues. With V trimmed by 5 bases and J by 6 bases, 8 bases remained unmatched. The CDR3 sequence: CASSSQGAEGQPQHF. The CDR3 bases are TGTGCCAGCTCATCACAGGGGGCGGAGGGTCAGCCCCAGCATTTT.

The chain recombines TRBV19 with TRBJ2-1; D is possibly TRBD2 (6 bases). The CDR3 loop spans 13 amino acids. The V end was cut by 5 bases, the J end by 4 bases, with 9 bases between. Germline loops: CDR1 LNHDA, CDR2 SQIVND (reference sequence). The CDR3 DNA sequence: TGTGCCAGTAGTCTAGCGCCATACAATGAGCAGTTCTTC. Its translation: CASSLAPYNEQFF.

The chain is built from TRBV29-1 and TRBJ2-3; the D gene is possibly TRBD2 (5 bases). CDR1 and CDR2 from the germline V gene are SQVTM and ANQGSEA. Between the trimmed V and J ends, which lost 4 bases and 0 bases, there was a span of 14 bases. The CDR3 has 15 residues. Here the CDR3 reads CSVGGYGESTDTQYF. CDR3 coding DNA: TGCAGCGTTGGCGGGTATGGGGAGAGCACAGATACGCAGTATTTT.

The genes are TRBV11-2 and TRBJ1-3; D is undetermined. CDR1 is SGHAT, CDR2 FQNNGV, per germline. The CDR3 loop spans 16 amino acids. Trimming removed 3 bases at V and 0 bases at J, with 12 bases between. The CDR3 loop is CASSFYTSRSGNTIYF. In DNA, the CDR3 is TGTGCCAGCAGCTTTTATACCTCCCGCTCTGGAAACACCATATATTTT.

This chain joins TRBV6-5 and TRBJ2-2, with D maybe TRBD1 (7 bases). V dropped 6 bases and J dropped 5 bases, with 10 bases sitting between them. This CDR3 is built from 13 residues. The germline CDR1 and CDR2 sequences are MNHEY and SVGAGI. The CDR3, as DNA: TGTGCCAGCAGGACAGGGAGGACCGGGGAGCTGTTTTTT. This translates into CASRTGRTGELFF.

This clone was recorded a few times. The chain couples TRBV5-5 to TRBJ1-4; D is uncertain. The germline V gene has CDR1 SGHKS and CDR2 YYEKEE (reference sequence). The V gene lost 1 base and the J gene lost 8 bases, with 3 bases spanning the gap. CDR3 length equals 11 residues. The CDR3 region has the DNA TGTGCCAGCAGCTTGTGGGAAAAACTGTTTTTT. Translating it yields CASSLWEKLFF.

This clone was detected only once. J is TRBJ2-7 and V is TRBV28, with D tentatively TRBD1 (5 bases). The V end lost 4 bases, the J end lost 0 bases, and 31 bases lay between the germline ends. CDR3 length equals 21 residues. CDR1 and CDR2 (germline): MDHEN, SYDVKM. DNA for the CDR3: TGTGCCAGCAGTTCCTTATTCCCCCCAAGGGGCCATGTGCTTTACTCCTACGAGCAGTACTTC. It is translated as CASSSLFPPRGHVLYSYEQYF.